This TCR beta chain was profiled in a study of blood T cell repertoires in COVID-19. As for the study in general: COVID-19 samples, acute and convalescent, were from the United States, Italy and Spain. PBMCs, B-cell-depleted T cells, or T cells were the source of the cDNA or gDNA that made up the material.

With 5 bases removed from V and 7 bases from J, the gap between germline ends came to 6 bases. Germline values: CDR1 SGHTA, CDR2 FQGNSA. This CDR3 is 12 amino acids long. Original methodology: From reference gene primer amplification, estimates of nucleated cell counts were derived. Libraries were prepared by immunoSEQ multiplex PCR; TCRdb keeps only in-frame clonotypes and omits some of them. The V and J calls and the clone size are those of that table, but D and trimming were determined from the DNA. The repertoire holds around 96,000 clones, with about 95% as singletons. This TCR came from a human donor with active COVID-19. The donor label of this sample is uncertain. The V gene is TRBV7-2, the J gene TRBJ1-6; D call uncertain. Input material: peripheral blood. CDR3: CASSRENSPLHF. DNA of the CDR3: TGTGCCAGCAGCCGGGAGAATTCACCCCTCCACTTT.